These 8 T cell receptor beta chains came from one sample sequenced in a study of CD8 T cells in ankylosing spondylitis. TCRdb re-called the 5' RACE reads through MiXCR, storing one row per CDR3 protein. The sample carries 150,000 or so distinct CDR3 sequences, roughly 34% recorded once. Sequences were obtained from synovial fluid, either unsorted or a sorted T cell fraction (not recorded which). These receptors all come from a male donor with ankylosing spondylitis.

This clonotype was seen at least ten times. V usage is TRBV4-1 and J usage is TRBJ1-2; the D is unclear. The CDR3 has 12 residues. Germline V gene data show CDR1 as MGHRA and CDR2 as YSYEKL. The V end was cut by 4 bases, the J end by 8 bases, with 11 bases between. CDR3: CASSPGVGGYTF. CDR3 in DNA: TGCGCCAGCAGCCCCGGGGTTGGGGGCTACACCTTC.

The sample holds a few counts of this clonotype. V and J are TRBV6-1 and TRBJ2-5; D is tentatively TRBD1 or TRBD2 (6 bases each). CDR3 size: 14 residues. The germline V gene encodes CDR1 MNHNS and CDR2 SASEGT. The germline V and J ends were trimmed by 5 bases and 5 bases, with 15 bases remaining between them. CDR3 amino acids: CASSPGARGETQYF. As DNA, the CDR3 is TGTGCCAGCAGTCCGGGGGCCCGGGGGGAGACCCAGTACTTC.

The V call is TRBV5-6, the J call TRBJ2-7; 7 nucleotides match TRBD1. Germline V lookup: CDR1 SGHDT, CDR2 YYEEEE. V lost 0 bases to trimming and J lost 0 bases; unmatched junction nucleotides: 3. The CDR3 extends over 15 amino acids. The CDR3 nucleotides are TGTGCCAGCAGCTTGGGGGGACAGACCTCCTACGAGCAGTACTTC. Its translation is CASSLGGQTSYEQYF.

This clonotype was detected once. The V call is TRBV4-1, the J call TRBJ1-1; perhaps TRBD1 as D (6 bases). The V end was cut by 4 bases, the J end by 3 bases, with 9 bases between. The CDR3 covers 13 residues. CDR1 is MGHRA, CDR2 YSYEKL, per germline. The CDR3 here is CASSRRGDTEAFF. DNA for the CDR3: TGCGCCAGCAGCCGCAGGGGAGACACTGAAGCTTTCTTT.

This clonotype has at least ten counts. This rearrangement joins TRBV20-1 to TRBJ1-6; D is unclear. Deletions cut 0 bases from V and 4 bases from J, with 7 bases between. Germline V lookup: CDR1 DFQATT, CDR2 SNEGSKA (reference sequence). This CDR3 contains 14 residues. DNA for the CDR3: TGCAGTGCTAGAGATAGGGCGTATAATTCACCCCTCCACTTT. Protein sequence: CSARDRAYNSPLHF.

The chain employs TRBV6-1 and TRBJ2-7, with TRBD1 matching over 8 bases. Germline V CDR1 and CDR2: MNHNS, SASEGT. Trimming removed 8 bases from V and 1 base from J; junction bases left unmatched: 4. The length of the CDR3 is 13 residues. CDR3 DNA: TGTGCCAGCGGAAGGGACAGGTCCTACGAGCAGTACTTC. Its translation is CASGRDRSYEQYF.

J is TRBJ2-3 and V is TRBV6-2 or TRBV6-3, with D maybe TRBD2 (5 bases). Trimming took 5 bases from V and 3 from J, leaving 15 bases between them. Germline values: CDR1 MNHEY, CDR2 SVGEGT. There are 15 residues in the CDR3. The CDR3, as DNA: TGTGCCAGCAGTCGGACTTTTTATTCAACAGATACGCAGTATTTT. Its protein product is CASSRTFYSTDTQYF.

This clonotype was observed a handful of times. The V call is TRBV12-3 or TRBV12-4, the J call TRBJ2-2, with 9 bases identical to TRBD2. V shed 6 bases and J 7 bases; nucleotides not matched to a gene: 9. This CDR3 has 15 residues. CDR3 coding DNA: TGTGCCAGCAGAGCCTCGCGGGGGGGCGGCGGGGAGCTGTTTTTT. Translated, it gives CASRASRGGGGELFF.